This TCR beta chain is drawn from a study of blood T cell repertoires in COVID-19. On the study more broadly: The origin of the acute and convalescent COVID-19 samples was the United States, Italy and Spain. T cells, B-cell-depleted T cells, or PBMCs provided the cDNA or gDNA that served as material.

The CDR3 totals 12 residues. V lost 10 bases and J 1 base, leaving 9 bases between the germline ends. Germline V gene sequence: CDR1 KGHDR, CDR2 SFDVKD. Methods used by the authors: Nucleated cell number was recorded as an estimate derived from reference gene primer amplification. Sequencing used immunoSEQ multiplex PCR; TCRdb keeps in-frame clones, though not all of them. That table furnishes V, J and clone size, whereas the DNA furnished D and trimming. The sample contains about 190,000 clones, roughly 80% of which appear only once. The sequence derives from a woman aged 45-59 years with acute or convalescent COVID-19. Sequenced sample: peripheral blood. This chain connects TRBV24-1 to TRBJ2-5; possible D gene TRBD2, 7 bases. The chain's CDR3 is CATGGAQETQYF. In DNA form, the CDR3 reads TGTGCCACGGGGGGGGCCCAAGAGACCCAGTACTTC.